The entry below describes one TCR beta chain. The data were taken from a study of blood T cell repertoires in COVID-19. The wider study: In each case, the material was cDNA or gDNA derived from T cells, B-cell-depleted T cells, or PBMCs.

Original analysis: Scientists estimated how many nucleated cells there were by amplifying reference gene primers. The method was immunoSEQ multiplex PCR; TCRdb's version includes in-frame clones alone and lacks a portion of them. The V and J calls and clone size were taken over from that table, and D and trimming were inferred from the DNA. This sample has some 29,000 clones, with 90% found just once. Looked up from germline, CDR1 is SNHLY and CDR2 is FYNNEI. The CDR3 is 14 residues long. Trimming took 6 bases from V and 4 from J, leaving 16 bases between them. Sequencing was done on a sample of peripheral blood. This clonotype was sampled from a man in his 70s with active or convalescent COVID-19. The chain has TRBV2 and TRBJ2-7, with TRBD1 as a possible D gene (6 bases). CDR3 sequence: CASRRTENMYEQYF. CDR3 sequence (DNA): TGTGCCAGCAGACGGACAGAAAACATGTACGAGCAGTACTTC. Filled out from reference TRBV2 and TRBJ2-7, the complete variable domain reads EPEVTQTPSHQVTQMGQEVILRCVPISNHLYFYWYRQILGQKVEFLVSFYNNEISEKSEIFDDQFSVERPDGSNFTLKIRSTKLEDSAMYFCASRRTENMYEQYFGPGTRLTVT.